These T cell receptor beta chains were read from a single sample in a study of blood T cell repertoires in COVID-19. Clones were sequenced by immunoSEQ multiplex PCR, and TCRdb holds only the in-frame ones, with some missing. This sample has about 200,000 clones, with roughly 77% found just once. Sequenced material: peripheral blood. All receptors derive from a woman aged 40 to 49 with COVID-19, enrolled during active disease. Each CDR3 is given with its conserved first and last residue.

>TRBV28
CASSRGNYGYTF
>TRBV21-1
CASSTLSVGTRKYGYTF
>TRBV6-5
CASRVTDTGNTIYF
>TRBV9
CASSGGQYASGAFF
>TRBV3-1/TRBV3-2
CASSQFGLRGKHEKLFF
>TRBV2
CASSPTQGMHTEAFF
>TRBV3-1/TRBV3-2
CASSQDRNLGLAGPQETQYF
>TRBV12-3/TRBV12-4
CASSSDSETQYF
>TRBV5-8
CASRTEGGETQYF
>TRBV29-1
CSVQTWAHEGDEQFF
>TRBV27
CASSFQGTREETQYF
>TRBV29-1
CSARPPGSPLTDTQYF
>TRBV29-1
CSVEGRLAGEKLFF
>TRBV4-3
CASSQTLGEQFF
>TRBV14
CASSRYSGGALDEQFF
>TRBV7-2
CASSLAPENIQYF
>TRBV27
CASKTDRVNEQYF
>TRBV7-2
CASTSGLYEQYF
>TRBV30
CACQTSDSYEQYF
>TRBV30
CASQSGTGESYF
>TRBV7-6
CASSTGQGREKLFF
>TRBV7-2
CASSPAGGGGAGNTIYF
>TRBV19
CASSMSGAYSYEQYF
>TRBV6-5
CAGQGGLYEQYF
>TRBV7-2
CASSLPNRGYEQYF
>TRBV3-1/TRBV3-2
CASSQVSSQEAFF
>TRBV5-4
CASSLDARGILWLDTF
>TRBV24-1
CATGGAGDNQPQHF
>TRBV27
CASSLYSPLTNPPTDTQYF
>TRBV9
CASSVDSLNTEAFF
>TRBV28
CASSLEGKNSHEQYF
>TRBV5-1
CASRGASGIADGTQYF
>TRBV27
CASSFVGLAGPYEQYF
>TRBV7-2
CASSLRASTGPGGTGELFF
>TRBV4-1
CASSQGGRTEAFF
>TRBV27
CASSSRPQVGAGFYEQYF
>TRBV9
CASSVVSTSGQQFF
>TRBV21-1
CASSNVVVWGQGHWNTEAFF
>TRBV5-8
CASSFDSSGANVLTF
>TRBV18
CASSPGTATNEKLFF
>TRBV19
CASSISGTGVSPLHF
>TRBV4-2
CASSQGHDSLQPQHF
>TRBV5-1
CASSSGSGLNTGELFF
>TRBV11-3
CASSLTSGTTDTQYF
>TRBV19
CASSIGSGEGYYEQYF
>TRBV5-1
CASSLSGAAYNEQFF
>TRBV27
CASSLAHSADTQYF
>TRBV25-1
CASSVQAMEQYF
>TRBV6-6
CASSYIGVNTEAFF
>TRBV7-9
CASSLSPPSGAFYGYTF
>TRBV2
CASSSGSGNTIYF
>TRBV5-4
CASSLLRGTGELFF
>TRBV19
CASSMREAHGYTF
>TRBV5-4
CASSHDRGSLWAFF
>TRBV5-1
CASSLAGTSSGVYNEQFF
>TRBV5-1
CASSSATGVNTEAFF
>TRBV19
CASSNLYNEQFF